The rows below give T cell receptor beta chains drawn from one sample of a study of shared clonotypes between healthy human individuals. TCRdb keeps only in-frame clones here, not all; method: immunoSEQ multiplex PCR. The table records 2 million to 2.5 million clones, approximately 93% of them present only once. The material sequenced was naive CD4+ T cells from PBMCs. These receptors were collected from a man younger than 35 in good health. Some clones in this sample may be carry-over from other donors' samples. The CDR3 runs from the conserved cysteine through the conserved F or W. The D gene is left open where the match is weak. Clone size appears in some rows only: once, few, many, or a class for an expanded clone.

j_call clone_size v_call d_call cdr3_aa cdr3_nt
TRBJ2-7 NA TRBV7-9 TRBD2 CASSLGVAGTYEQYF TGTGCCAGCAGCTTAGGGGTAGCGGGTACCTACGAGCAGTACTTC
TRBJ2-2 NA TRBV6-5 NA CASSSPNTGELFF TGTGCCAGCAGTTCCCCAAACACCGGGGAGCTGTTTTTT
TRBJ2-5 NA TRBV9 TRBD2 CASSVNTGGETQYF TGTGCCAGCAGCGTAAATACGGGAGGAGAGACCCAGTACTTC
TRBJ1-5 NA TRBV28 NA CASSFGESNQPQHF TGTGCCAGCAGTTTCGGGGAATCCAATCAGCCCCAGCATTTT
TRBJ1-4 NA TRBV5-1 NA CASSLAGVNEKLFF TGCGCCAGCAGCTTGGCCGGAGTCAATGAAAAACTGTTTTTT
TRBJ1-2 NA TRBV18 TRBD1 CASSFVRDSNGYTF TGTGCCAGCTCATTCGTAAGGGACAGTAATGGCTACACCTTC
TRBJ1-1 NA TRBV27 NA CASSDGNLNTEAFF TGTGCCAGCAGTGACGGGAACTTGAACACTGAAGCTTTCTTT
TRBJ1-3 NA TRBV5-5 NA CASSSTSEGNTIYF TGTGCCAGCAGCTCGACTTCCGAGGGAAACACCATATATTTT
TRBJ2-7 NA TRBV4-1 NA CASSESLGGYEQYF TGCGCCAGCAGCGAAAGCCTCGGGGGCTACGAGCAGTACTTC
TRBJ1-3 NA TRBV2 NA CASSAGAVGNTIYF TGTGCCAGCAGTGCAGGGGCTGTAGGAAACACCATATATTTT
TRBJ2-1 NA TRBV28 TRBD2 CASSSSGLGGSGYNEQFF TGTGCCAGCAGTTCATCGGGGCTCGGGGGGTCTGGCTACAATGAGCAGTTCTTC
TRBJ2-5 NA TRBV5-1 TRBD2 CASSSLAAQETQYF TGCGCCAGCAGCTCGCTAGCGGCCCAAGAGACCCAGTACTTC
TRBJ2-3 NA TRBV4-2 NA CASSQDHGRTDTQYF TGTGCCAGCAGCCAAGATCATGGCCGCACAGATACGCAGTATTTT
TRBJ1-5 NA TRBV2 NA CASRLRGAGNQPQHF TGTGCCAGCAGGCTTCGGGGGGCGGGCAATCAGCCCCAGCATTTT
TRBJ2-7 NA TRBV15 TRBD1 CATSRGRDRAYEQYF TGTGCCACCAGCAGAGGGCGGGACAGGGCCTACGAGCAGTACTTC
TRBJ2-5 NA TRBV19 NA CARTNNLGRPRGETQYF TGTGCCAGAACCAACAACCTAGGACGGCCAAGGGGGGAGACCCAGTACTTC
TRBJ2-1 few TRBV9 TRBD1 CASSVGDRAYNEQFF TGTGCCAGCAGCGTAGGGGACAGGGCCTACAATGAGCAGTTCTTC
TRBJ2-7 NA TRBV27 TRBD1 CASSSHGQGLPYEQYF TGTGCCAGCAGTTCTCATGGACAGGGATTACCCTACGAGCAGTACTTC
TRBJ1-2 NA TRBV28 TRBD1 CASSLLTGTDGYTF TGTGCCAGCAGTTTACTGACAGGGACTGATGGCTACACCTTC
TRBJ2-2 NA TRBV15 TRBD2 CATRSSGRAPGELFF TGTGCCACCAGATCTAGCGGGAGGGCCCCCGGGGAGCTGTTTTTT
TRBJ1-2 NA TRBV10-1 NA CASSGGDGYTF TGCGCCAGCAGTGGAGGGGATGGCTACACCTTC
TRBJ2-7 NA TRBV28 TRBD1 CASSLRGTGDSYEQYF TGTGCCAGCAGTTTGCGGGGGACAGGGGACTCCTACGAGCAGTACTTC
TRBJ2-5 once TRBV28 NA CASSFRGEPQETQYF TGTGCCAGCAGTTTTAGGGGGGAGCCACAAGAGACCCAGTACTTC
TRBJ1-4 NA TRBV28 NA CASRTPGGAEKLFF TGTGCCAGCAGGACCCCGGGCGGGGCCGAAAAACTGTTTTTT
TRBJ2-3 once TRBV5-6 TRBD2 CASSLGDYPPNTQYF TGTGCCAGCAGCTTGGGGGACTACCCCCCCAATACGCAGTATTTT
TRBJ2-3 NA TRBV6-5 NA CASSPSPSSTDTQYF TGTGCCAGCAGCCCCAGTCCGTCTAGCACAGATACGCAGTATTTT
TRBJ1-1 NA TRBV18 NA CASSGGGSEAFF TGTGCCAGCTCGGGAGGGGGGTCTGAAGCTTTCTTT
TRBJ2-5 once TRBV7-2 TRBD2 CASSGLAGGMETQYF TGTGCCAGCAGCGGACTAGCGGGAGGTATGGAGACCCAGTACTTC
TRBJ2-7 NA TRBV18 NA CASSPIESGAYEQYF TGTGCCAGCTCACCAATCGAGTCAGGGGCCTACGAGCAGTACTTC
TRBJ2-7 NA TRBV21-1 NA CASSLKAGTLSYEQYF TGTGCCAGCAGCCTTAAGGCAGGGACCTTATCCTACGAGCAGTACTTC
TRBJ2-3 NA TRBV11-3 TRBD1 CASSLGTVGTDTQYF TGTGCCAGCAGCTTGGGGACAGTCGGCACAGATACGCAGTATTTT
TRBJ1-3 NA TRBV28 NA CASTTGAGNTIYF TGTGCCAGCACCACCGGGGCCGGCAACACCATATATTTT
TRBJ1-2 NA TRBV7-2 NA CASSPSGGGRNYGYTF TGTGCCAGCAGCCCGAGTGGTGGGGGGCGCAACTATGGCTACACCTTC
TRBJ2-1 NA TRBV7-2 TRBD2 CASSYPGGNEQFF TGTGCCAGCAGCTATCCGGGGGGCAATGAGCAGTTCTTC
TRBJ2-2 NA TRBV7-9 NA CASSLVPGSNTGELFF TGTGCCAGCAGCTTAGTTCCAGGCTCGAACACCGGGGAGCTGTTTTTT
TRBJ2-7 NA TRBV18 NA CASSPGSYEQYF TGTGCCAGCTCACCCGGCAGCTACGAGCAGTACTTC
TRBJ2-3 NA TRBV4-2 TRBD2 CASSPGLAELTTDTQYF TGTGCCAGCAGCCCGGGACTAGCGGAGCTCACCACAGATACGCAGTATTTT
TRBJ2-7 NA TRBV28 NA CASTPPDTYEQYF TGTGCCAGCACCCCGCCGGATACCTACGAGCAGTACTTC
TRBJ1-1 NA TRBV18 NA CASSPPGNRITEAFF TGTGCCAGCTCACCACCGGGGAACCGGATTACTGAAGCTTTCTTT
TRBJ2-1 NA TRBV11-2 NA CASSLDQRSLSEQFF TGTGCCAGCAGCTTAGATCAACGGAGCCTCAGTGAGCAGTTCTTC
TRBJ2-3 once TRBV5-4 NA CASSPQGGWDTQYF TGTGCCAGCAGCCCCCAGGGGGGTTGGGATACGCAGTATTTT
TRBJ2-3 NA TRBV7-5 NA CARSQPTGRTDTQYF TGTGCCAGAAGCCAACCGACAGGGCGCACAGATACGCAGTATTTT
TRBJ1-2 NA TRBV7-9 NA CASSFVTGGSGYTF TGTGCCAGCAGCTTCGTTACGGGGGGATCAGGCTACACCTTC
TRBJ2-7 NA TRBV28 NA CASTPPVVDTYEQYF TGTGCCAGCACCCCGCCGGTGGTTGACACCTACGAGCAGTACTTC
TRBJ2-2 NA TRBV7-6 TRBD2 CASSAGGTYGELFF TGTGCCAGCAGCGCGGGGGGGACCTACGGGGAGCTGTTTTTT
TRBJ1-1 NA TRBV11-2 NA CASSFQGGTEAFF TGTGCCAGCAGTTTTCAGGGCGGCACTGAAGCTTTCTTT
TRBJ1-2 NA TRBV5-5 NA CASSLVQGSHAF TGTGCCAGCAGCTTGGTTCAGGGCAGTCACGCCTTC
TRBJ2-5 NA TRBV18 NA CASSPIGVFKETQYF TGTGCCAGCTCACCAATAGGGGTGTTTAAAGAGACCCAGTACTTC
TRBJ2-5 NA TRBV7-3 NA CASSPEGLGETQYF TGTGCCAGCAGCCCGGAGGGCCTGGGGGAGACCCAGTACTTC
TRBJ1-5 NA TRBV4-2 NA CASSPDSNQPQHF TGTGCCAGCAGCCCGGACAGCAATCAGCCCCAGCATTTT
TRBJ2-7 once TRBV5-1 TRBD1 CASSYGQGMGEQYF TGCGCCAGCAGCTACGGACAGGGAATGGGCGAGCAGTACTTC
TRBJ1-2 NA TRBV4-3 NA CASSQSRNRAYGYTF TGCGCCAGCAGCCAATCCCGGAACAGGGCGTATGGCTACACCTTC
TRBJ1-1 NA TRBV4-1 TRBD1 CASSRGQGDTEAFF TGCGCCAGCAGCCGCGGACAGGGAGACACTGAAGCTTTCTTT
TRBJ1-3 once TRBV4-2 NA CASSPRLGSSGNTIYF TGTGCCAGCAGCCCCCGGCTAGGGAGCTCTGGAAACACCATATATTTT
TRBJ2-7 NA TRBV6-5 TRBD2 CASSIGTSDTYEQYF TGTGCCAGCAGCATCGGGACTAGCGATACCTACGAGCAGTACTTC
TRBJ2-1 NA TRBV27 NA CASRTGAGGNEQFF TGTGCCAGCAGGACCGGGGCCGGGGGCAATGAGCAGTTCTTC
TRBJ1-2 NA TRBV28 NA CASSGPGTDLYGYTF TGTGCCAGCAGTGGTCCCGGGACGGATCTATATGGCTACACCTTC
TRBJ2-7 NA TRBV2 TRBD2 CASSYTSGRNEQYF TGTGCCAGCAGTTATACTAGCGGGAGAAACGAGCAGTACTTC
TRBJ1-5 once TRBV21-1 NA CASSKRRPHGNQPQHF TGTGCCAGCAGCAAAAGACGGCCCCACGGGAATCAGCCCCAGCATTTT